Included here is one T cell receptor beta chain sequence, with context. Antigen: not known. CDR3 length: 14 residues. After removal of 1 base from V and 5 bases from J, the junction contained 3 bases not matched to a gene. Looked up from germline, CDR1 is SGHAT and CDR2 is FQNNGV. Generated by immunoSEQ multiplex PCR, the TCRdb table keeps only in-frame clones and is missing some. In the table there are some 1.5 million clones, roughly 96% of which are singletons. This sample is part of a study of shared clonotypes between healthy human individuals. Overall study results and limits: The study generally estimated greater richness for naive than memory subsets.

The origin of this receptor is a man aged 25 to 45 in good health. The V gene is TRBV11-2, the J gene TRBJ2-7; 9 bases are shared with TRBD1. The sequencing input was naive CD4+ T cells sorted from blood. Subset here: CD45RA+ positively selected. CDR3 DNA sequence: TGTGCCAGCAGCTTAGTGGACAGGGGCCACGAGCAGTACTTC. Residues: CASSLVDRGHEQYF.